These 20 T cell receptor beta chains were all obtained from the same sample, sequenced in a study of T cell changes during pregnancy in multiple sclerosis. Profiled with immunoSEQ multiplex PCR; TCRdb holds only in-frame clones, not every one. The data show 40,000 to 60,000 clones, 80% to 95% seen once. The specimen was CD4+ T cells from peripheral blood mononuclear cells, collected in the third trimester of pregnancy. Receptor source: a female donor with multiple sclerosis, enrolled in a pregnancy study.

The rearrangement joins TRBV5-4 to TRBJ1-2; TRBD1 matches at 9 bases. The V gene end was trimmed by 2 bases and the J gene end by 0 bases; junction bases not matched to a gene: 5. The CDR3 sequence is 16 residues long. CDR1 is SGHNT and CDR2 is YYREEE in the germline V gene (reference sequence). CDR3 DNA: TGTGCCAGCAGCTTTATGGGACAGGGAGCTAACTATGGCTACACCTTC. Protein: CASSFMGQGANYGYTF.

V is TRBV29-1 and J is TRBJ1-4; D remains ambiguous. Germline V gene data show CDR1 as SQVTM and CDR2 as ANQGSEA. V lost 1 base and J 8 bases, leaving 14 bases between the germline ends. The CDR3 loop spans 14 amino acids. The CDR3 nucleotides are TGCAGCGTTGAAGCCCCGTATACGGGAGAAAAACTGTTTTTT. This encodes CSVEAPYTGEKLFF.

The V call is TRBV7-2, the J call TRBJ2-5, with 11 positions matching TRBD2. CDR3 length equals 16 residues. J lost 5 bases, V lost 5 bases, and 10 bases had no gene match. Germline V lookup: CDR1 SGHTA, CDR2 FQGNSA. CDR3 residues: CASSTLAGGRRETQYF. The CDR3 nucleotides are TGTGCCAGCAGCACCTTAGCGGGGGGGCGTAGGGAGACCCAGTACTTC. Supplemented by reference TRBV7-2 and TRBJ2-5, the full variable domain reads GAGVSQSPSNKVTEKGKDVELRCDPISGHTALYWYRQSLGQGLEFLIYFQGNSAPDKSGLPSDRFSAERTGGSVSTLTIQRTQQEDSAVYLCASSTLAGGRRETQYFGPGTRLLVL.

In DNA, the CDR3 is TGTGCCAGCACCGGGACAGACCGCTATAATTCACCCCTCCACTTT. Translating it yields CASTGTDRYNSPLHF. This sequence joins TRBV2 and TRBJ1-6; TRBD1 matches 7 bases. J gave up 3 bases and V 7 bases, and 6 bases lay outside the gene matches. The CDR3 totals 15 residues. The germline CDR1 and CDR2 sequences are SNHLY and FYNNEI.

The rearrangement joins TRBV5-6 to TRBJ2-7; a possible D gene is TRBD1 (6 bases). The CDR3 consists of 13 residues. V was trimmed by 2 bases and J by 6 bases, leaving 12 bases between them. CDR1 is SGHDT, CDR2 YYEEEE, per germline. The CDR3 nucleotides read TGTGCCAGCAGCTTACAGGGTGCCCCCGAGCAGTACTTC. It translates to CASSLQGAPEQYF.

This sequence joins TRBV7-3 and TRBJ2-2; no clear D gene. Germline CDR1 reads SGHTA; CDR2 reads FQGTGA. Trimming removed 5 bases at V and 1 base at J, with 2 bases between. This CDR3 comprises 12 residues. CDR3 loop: CASSRNTGELFF. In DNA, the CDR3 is TGTGCCAGCAGCCGGAACACCGGGGAGCTGTTTTTT.

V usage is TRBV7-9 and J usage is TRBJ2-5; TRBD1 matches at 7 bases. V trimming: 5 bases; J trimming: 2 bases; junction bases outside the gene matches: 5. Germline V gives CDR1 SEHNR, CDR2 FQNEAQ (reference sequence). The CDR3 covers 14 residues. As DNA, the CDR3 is TGTGCCAGCAGCAGGGGACAGATACAAGAGACCCAGTACTTC. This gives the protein CASSRGQIQETQYF.

This CDR3 reads CASSPPGRGADEQFF. CDR3 sequence (DNA): TGTGCCAGCTCACCGCCGGGGAGGGGGGCGGATGAGCAGTTCTTC. The J gene is TRBJ2-1, the V gene TRBV18; D is perhaps TRBD2 (7 bases). The germline V gene encodes CDR1 KGHSH and CDR2 LQKENI. The CDR3 contains 15 residues. Trimming pared 3 bases from V and 8 bases from J, leaving 17 bases between. Based on the CDR3 plus reference TRBV18 and TRBJ2-1, the full variable domain is NAGVMQNPRHLVRRRGQEARLRCSPMKGHSHVYWYRQLPEEGLKFMVYLQKENIIDESGMPKERFSAEFPKEGPSILRIQQVVRGDSAAYFCASSPPGRGADEQFFGPGTRLTVL.

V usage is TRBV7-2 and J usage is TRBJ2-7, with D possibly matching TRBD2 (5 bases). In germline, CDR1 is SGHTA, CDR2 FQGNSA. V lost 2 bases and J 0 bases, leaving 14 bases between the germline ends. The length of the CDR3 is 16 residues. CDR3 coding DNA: TGTGCCAGCAGCTTAATGGGAGCTTTAAGCTCCTACGAGCAGTACTTC. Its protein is CASSLMGALSSYEQYF.

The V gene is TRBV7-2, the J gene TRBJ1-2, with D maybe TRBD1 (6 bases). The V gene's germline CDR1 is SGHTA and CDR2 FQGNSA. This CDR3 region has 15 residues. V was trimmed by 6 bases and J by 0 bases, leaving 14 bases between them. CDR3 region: CASRQPGQPNYGYTF. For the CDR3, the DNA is TGTGCCAGCAGACAGCCGGGACAACCTAACTATGGCTACACCTTC. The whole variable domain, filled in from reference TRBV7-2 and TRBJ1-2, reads GAGVSQSPSNKVTEKGKDVELRCDPISGHTALYWYRQSLGQGLEFLIYFQGNSAPDKSGLPSDRFSAERTGGSVSTLTIQRTQQEDSAVYLCASRQPGQPNYGYTFGSGTRLTVV.

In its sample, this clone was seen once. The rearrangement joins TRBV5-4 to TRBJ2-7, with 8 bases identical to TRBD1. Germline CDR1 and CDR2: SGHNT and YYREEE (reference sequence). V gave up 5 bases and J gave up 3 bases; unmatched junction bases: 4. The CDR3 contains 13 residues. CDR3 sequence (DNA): TGTGCCAGCAGAGACGGGACAGGCTACGAGCAGTACTTC. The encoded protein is CASRDGTGYEQYF.

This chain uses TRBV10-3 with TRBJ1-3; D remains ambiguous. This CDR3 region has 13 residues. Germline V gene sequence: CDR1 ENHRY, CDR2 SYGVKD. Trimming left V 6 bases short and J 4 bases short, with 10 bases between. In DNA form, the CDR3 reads TGTGCCATCAGGGCTTCGCGGGGAAACACCATATATTTT. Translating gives CAIRASRGNTIYF.

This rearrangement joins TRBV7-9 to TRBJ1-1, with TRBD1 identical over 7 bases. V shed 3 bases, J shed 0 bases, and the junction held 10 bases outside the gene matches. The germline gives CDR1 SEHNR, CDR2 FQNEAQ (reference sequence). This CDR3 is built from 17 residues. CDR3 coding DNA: TGTGCCAGCAGCTTTCCCGGGACAGACTACATGAACACTGAAGCTTTCTTT. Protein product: CASSFPGTDYMNTEAFF.

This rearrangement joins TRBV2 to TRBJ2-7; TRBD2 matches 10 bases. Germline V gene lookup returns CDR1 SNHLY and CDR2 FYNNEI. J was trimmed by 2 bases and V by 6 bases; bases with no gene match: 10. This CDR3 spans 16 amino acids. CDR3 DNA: TGTGCCAGCAGGCCCCAATGGCTAGCGGGGGCCTACGAGCAGTACTTC. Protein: CASRPQWLAGAYEQYF.

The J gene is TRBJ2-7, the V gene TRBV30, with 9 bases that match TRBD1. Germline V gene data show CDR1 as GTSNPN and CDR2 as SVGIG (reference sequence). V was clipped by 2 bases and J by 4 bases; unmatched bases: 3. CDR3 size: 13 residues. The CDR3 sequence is CAWSPGQGYEQYF. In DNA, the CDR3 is TGTGCCTGGAGTCCGGGACAGGGTTACGAGCAGTACTTC.

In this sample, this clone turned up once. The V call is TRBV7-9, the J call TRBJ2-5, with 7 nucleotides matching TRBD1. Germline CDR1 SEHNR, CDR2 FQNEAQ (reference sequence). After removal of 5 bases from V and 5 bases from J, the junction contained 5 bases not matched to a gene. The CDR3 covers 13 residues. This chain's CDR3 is CASSLGGWETQYF. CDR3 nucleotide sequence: TGTGCCAGCAGCCTAGGGGGCTGGGAGACCCAGTACTTC.

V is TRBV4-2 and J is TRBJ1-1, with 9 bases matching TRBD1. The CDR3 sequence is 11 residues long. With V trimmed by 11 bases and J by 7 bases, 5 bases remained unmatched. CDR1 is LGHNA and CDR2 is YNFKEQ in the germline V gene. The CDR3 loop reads CAHTGGFEAFF. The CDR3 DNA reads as TGTGCCCACACAGGGGGCTTTGAAGCTTTCTTT.

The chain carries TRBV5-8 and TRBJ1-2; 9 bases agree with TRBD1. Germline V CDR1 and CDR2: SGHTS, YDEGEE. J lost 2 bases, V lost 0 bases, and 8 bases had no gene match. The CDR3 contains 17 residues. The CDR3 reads CASSLVLGTGTNYGYTF. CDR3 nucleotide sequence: TGTGCCAGCAGCTTGGTTTTGGGGACAGGGACAAACTATGGCTACACCTTC.

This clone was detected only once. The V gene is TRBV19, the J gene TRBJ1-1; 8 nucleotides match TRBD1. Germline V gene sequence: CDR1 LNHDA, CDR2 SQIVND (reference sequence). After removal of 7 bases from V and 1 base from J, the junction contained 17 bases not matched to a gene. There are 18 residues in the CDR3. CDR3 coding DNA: TGTGCCAGTAAACGGAGGCAGGGGGCGCAGGGACCGAACACTGAAGCTTTCTTT. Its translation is CASKRRQGAQGPNTEAFF.

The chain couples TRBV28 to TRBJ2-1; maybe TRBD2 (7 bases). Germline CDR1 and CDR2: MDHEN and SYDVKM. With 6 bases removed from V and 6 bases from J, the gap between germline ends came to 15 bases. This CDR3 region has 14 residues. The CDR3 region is CASRQLAGANEQFF. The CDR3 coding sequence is TGTGCCAGCAGGCAATTGGCGGGGGCCAATGAGCAGTTCTTC.